The 8 T cell receptor beta chains below all came from one sample that was sequenced in a study of identical twins. TCRdb fed the 5' RACE reads into MiXCR, producing one record per CDR3 protein. The top ten hold 6% to 8.5% of the sample, which has under 350,000 distinct CDR3 sequences, less than 9.5% seen once. The same sample was also studied in work on yellow fever vaccine responses in identical twins.

The sample was CD8+ T cells sorted from blood. The receptors originated from a young woman in good health.

The V call is TRBV11-1, the J call TRBJ2-7, with 7 bases lining up with TRBD2. The ends lost 5 bases at V and 2 bases at J; junction bases unmatched: 9. The CDR3 totals 15 residues. The germline V gene has CDR1 SGHAT and CDR2 FQDESV (reference sequence). The CDR3 DNA reads TGTGCCAGCAGCCCCCAGAGCGGGATCCCCTACGAGCAGTACTTC. As protein: CASSPQSGIPYEQYF.

This clonotype has just a few counts. This chain uses TRBV29-1 with TRBJ2-5; no reliable D call. V was cut by 5 bases and J by 5 bases, with 12 bases left in between. Germline V gene sequence: CDR1 SQVTM, CDR2 ANQGSEA. The CDR3 has 12 residues. Here the CDR3 reads CSVSSPLETQYF. CDR3 sequence (DNA): TGCAGCGTTTCCTCCCCCCTGGAGACCCAGTACTTC.

This clonotype was counted at least ten times. V gene TRBV5-1 combines with J gene TRBJ1-1; D call uncertain. Between the trimmed V and J ends, which lost 0 bases and 7 bases, there was a span of 4 bases. Germline V gene sequence: CDR1 SGHRS, CDR2 YFSETQ. The CDR3 consists of 11 residues. Here the CDR3 DNA reads TGCGCCAGCAGCTTGGAAGGTGAAGCTTTCTTT. Translated: CASSLEGEAFF.

This clonotype was found a few times. This chain uses TRBV29-1 with TRBJ2-7; 8 bases are shared with TRBD1. The junction had 11 bases not matched to a gene; V was cut back by 0 bases and J by 4 bases. The CDR3 is 16 residues long. Germline loops: CDR1 SQVTM, CDR2 ANQGSEA. The chain's CDR3 is CSVEDGTGYYNYEQYF. CDR3 bases: TGCAGCGTTGAAGATGGGACAGGATACTATAATTACGAGCAGTACTTC.

The genes are TRBV13 and TRBJ2-1, with 12 bases matching TRBD2. The CDR3 length is 16 residues. Per the germline V gene, CDR1 is PRHDT and CDR2 is FYEKMQ (reference sequence). V shed 4 bases and J 8 bases; nucleotides not matched to a gene: 9. DNA of the CDR3: TGTGCCAGCAGCTCCACCGGACTAGCGGGGTTCCATGAGCAGTTCTTC. Residues: CASSSTGLAGFHEQFF.

The chain combines TRBV12-5 with TRBJ2-2, with D possibly matching TRBD1 (6 bases). V was trimmed by 7 bases and J by 1 base, leaving 10 bases between them. This CDR3 is 14 amino acids long. Germline V gene data show CDR1 as LGHNT and CDR2 as FRNRAP. In DNA form, the CDR3 reads TGTGCTAGTGAGGGACAAGAGAACACCGGGGAGCTGTTTTTT. It specifies CASEGQENTGELFF.

The sample holds a few counts of this clonotype. The chain combines TRBV18 with TRBJ1-5; D is possibly TRBD1 (5 bases). Germline V lookup: CDR1 KGHSH, CDR2 LQKENI. The length of the CDR3 is 15 residues. V was trimmed by 0 bases and J by 5 bases, leaving 11 bases between them. DNA for the CDR3: TGTGCCAGCTCACCACCGGGGGGGATCGATCAGCCCCAGCATTTT. This encodes CASSPPGGIDQPQHF.

This clonotype appeared a few times. The V call is TRBV20-1, the J call TRBJ2-3; a weak D match, TRBD2 (5 bases). The V end was cut by 1 base, the J end by 0 bases, with 14 bases between. This CDR3 has 16 residues. Germline V gene sequence: CDR1 DFQATT, CDR2 SNEGSKA (reference sequence). CDR3 loop: CSARAGFERSTDTQYF. In DNA form, the CDR3 reads TGCAGTGCTAGAGCCGGATTCGAGCGGAGCACAGATACGCAGTATTTT.